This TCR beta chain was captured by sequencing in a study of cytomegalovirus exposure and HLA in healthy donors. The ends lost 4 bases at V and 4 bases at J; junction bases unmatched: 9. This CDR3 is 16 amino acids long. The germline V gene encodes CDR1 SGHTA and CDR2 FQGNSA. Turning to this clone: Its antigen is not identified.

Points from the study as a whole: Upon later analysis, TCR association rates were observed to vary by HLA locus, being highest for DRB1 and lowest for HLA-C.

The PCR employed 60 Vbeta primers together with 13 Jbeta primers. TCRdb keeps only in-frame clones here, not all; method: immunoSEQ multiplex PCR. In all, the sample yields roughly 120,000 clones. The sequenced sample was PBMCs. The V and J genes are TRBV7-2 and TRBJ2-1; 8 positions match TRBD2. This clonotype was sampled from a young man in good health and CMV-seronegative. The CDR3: CASSSLGAGVYNEQFF. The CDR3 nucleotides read TGTGCCAGCAGCTCCCTGGGAGCGGGAGTTTACAATGAGCAGTTCTTC. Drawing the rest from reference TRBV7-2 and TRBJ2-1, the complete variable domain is GAGVSQSPSNKVTEKGKDVELRCDPISGHTALYWYRQSLGQGLEFLIYFQGNSAPDKSGLPSDRFSAERTGGSVSTLTIQRTQQEDSAVYLCASSSLGAGVYNEQFFGPGTRLTVL.